This T cell receptor (beta chain) was sequenced during a study of beta chain features in type 1 diabetes. Study context: Sorted cells, roughly 98,000,000 in number, were examined across all samples.

The isolated RNA, all of it, was reverse transcribed, so expressed TCRB transcripts were what got sequenced. Clones were sequenced by immunoSEQ multiplex PCR, and TCRdb holds only the in-frame ones, with some missing. Of 310,000 or so clones listed, 15% were seen once; the top ten hold roughly 0.015%. Study-wide points: Here, the possible influence of HLA type (on TCRB rearrangement) remained unresolved. All four CD4+ subsets from Type 1 diabetes patients carried moderately but significantly shorter TCRB CDR3s. Insertions at VDJ junctions were less frequent in type 1 diabetes patients. These patients also deleted more nucleotides at the same junctions.

One heparinised draw, averaging around 0.12 L, was taken per donor. A remark on this clone: Its target is unknown.

The source of this sequence is a young man with type 1 diabetes. Specimen: naive CD4+ T cells from blood.

CDR3 protein: CASSFPPGQGYNEQFF. CDR3 sequence (DNA): TGTGCCAGCAGCTTCCCACCGGGACAGGGGTACAATGAGCAGTTCTTC. The chain joins TRBV5-4 to TRBJ2-1; 10 positions match TRBD1. The CDR3 extends over 16 amino acids. The V gene end was trimmed by 2 bases and the J gene end by 4 bases; junction bases not matched to a gene: 6. CDR1 is SGHNT and CDR2 is YYREEE in the germline V gene (reference sequence).